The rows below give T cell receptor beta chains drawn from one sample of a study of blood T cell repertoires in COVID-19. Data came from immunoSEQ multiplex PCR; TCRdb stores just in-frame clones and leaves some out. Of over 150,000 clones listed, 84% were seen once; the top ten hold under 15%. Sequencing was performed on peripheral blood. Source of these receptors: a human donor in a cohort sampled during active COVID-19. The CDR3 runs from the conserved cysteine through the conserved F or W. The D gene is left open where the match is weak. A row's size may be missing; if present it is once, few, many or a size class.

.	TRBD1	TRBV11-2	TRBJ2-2	TGTGCCAGCAGCACATACAGGGGGCGGGGCACCGGGGAGCTGTTTTTT	CASSTYRGRGTGELFF
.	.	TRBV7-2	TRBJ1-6	TGTGCCAGCACCCACGGAGGGCTTAATTCACCCCTCCACTTT	CASTHGGLNSPLHF
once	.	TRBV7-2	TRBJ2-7	TGTGCCAGCAGCTTAAGCGGAGGGGTTGGCGAGCAGTACTTC	CASSLSGGVGEQYF
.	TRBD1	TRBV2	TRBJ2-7	TGTGCCAGCATAGGAGACCGGGACAGGGGCCTTTCCTACGAGCAGTACTTC	CASIGDRDRGLSYEQYF
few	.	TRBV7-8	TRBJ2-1	TGTGCCAGCAGCTTATCAGTCGTTGAGCAGTTCTTC	CASSLSVVEQFF
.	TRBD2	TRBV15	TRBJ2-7	TGTGCCACCAGCAGGGGCCCCGGGACTAGCGGGTCCAGCTCCTACGAGCAGTACTTC	CATSRGPGTSGSSSYEQYF
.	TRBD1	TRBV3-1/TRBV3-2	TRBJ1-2	TGTGCCAGCAAGAGGACAGGGGGCGGTGGCTACACCTTC	CASKRTGGGGYTF
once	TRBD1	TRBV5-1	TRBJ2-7	TGCGCCAGCAGCTTGGCCGGGACAGGCCACGAGCAGTACTTC	CASSLAGTGHEQYF
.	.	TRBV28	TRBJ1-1	TGTGCCAGCAGCCTCCCAGACAGGTCCACTGAAGCTTTCTTT	CASSLPDRSTEAFF
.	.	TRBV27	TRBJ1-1	TGTGCCAGCAGTTTGGGGGCGGGCACTGAAGCTTTCTTT	CASSLGAGTEAFF
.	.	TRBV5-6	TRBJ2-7	TGTGCCAGCAGCCCAAGAGACATAGGGAGAGACGAGCAGTACTTC	CASSPRDIGRDEQYF
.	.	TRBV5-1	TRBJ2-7	TGCGCCAGCAGCTTCACCGGGGGCTCCTACGAGCAGTACTTC	CASSFTGGSYEQYF
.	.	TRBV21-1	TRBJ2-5	TGTGCCAGCAGCAAAGAGGGGAAGGGACTAGCGGAGGAACTCCAAGAGACCCAGTACTTC	CASSKEGKGLAEELQETQYF
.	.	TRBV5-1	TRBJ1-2	TGCGCCAGCAGCCCTCCAGGACAGCAAGGCTACACCTTC	CASSPPGQQGYTF
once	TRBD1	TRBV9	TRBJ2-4	TGTGCCAGCAGCGTCGACAGGGGACACATTCAGTACTTC	CASSVDRGHIQYF
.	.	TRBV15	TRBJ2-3	TGTGCCACCAGCCGCGGGACCAGCACAGATACGCAGTATTTT	CATSRGTSTDTQYF
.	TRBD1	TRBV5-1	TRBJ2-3	TGCGCCAGCAGCACCCCAGGGGGAAGCGGACGCACAGATACGCAGTATTTT	CASSTPGGSGRTDTQYF
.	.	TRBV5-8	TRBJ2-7	TGTGCCAGCAGCTTGGCCTATAACGAGCAGTACTTC	CASSLAYNEQYF
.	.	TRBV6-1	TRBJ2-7	TGTGCCAGCAGTGAAGTTCAGGGGCGCCCCGGGTACGAGCAGTACTTC	CASSEVQGRPGYEQYF
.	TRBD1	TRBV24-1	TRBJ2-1	TGTGCCACCAGTGATTTTGGACAGGGGGCTAGCGATGAGCAGTTCTTC	CATSDFGQGASDEQFF
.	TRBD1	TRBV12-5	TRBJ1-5	TGTGCTAGTGGTTTGGTAGGGCGACAGGGGCAATATAGCAATCAGCCCCAGCATTTT	CASGLVGRQGQYSNQPQHF
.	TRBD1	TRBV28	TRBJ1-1	TGTGCCAGCAGTTTCACAGGGGCCGGTGAAGCTTTCTTT	CASSFTGAGEAFF
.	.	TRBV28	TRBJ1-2	TGTGCCAGCAGTTCGATTACCGCGTCCGGCTACACCTTC	CASSSITASGYTF
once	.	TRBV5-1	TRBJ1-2	TGCGCCAGCAGCTTGGCCACAGGTTCTAACTATGGCTACACCTTC	CASSLATGSNYGYTF